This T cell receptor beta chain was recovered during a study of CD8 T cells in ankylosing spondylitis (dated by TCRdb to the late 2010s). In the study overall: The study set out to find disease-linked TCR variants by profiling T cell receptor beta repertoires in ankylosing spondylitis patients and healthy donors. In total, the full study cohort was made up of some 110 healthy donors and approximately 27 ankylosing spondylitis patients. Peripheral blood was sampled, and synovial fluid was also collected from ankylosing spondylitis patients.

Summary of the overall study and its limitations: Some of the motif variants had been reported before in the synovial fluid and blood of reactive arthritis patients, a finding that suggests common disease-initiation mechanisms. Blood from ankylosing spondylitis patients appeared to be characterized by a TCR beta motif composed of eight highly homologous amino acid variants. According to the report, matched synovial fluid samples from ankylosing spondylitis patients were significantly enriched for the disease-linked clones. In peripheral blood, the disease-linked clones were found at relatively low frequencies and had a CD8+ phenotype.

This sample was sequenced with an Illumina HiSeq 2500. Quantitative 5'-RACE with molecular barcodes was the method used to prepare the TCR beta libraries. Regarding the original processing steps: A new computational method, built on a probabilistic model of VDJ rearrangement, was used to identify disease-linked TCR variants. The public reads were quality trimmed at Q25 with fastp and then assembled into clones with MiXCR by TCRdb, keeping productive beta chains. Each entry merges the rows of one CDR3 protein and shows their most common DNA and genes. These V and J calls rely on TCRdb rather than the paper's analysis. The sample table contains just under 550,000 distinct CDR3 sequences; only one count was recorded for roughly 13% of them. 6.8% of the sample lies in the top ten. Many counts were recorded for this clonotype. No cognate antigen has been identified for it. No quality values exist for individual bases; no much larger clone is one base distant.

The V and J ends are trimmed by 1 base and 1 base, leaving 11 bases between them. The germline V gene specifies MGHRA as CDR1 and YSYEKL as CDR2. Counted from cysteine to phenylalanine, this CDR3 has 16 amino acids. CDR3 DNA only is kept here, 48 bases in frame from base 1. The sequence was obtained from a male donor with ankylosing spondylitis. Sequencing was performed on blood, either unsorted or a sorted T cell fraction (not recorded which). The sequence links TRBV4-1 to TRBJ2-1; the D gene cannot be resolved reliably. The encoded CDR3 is CASSQVGRSSYNEQFF. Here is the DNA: TGCGCCAGCAGCCAAGTTGGAAGGAGTTCCTACAATGAGCAGTTCTTC.